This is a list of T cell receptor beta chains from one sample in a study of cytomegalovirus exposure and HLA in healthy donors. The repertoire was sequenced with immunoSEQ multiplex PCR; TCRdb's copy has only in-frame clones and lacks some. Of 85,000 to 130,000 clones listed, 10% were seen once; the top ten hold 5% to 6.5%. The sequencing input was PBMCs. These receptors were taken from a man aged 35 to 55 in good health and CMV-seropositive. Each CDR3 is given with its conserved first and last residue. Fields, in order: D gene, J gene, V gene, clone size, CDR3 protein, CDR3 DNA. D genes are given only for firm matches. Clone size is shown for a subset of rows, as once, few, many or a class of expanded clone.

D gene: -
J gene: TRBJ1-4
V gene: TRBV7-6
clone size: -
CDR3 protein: CASSSTPQGTGEKLFF
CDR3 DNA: TGTGCCAGCAGCTCCACCCCCCAGGGGACCGGTGAAAAACTGTTTTTT

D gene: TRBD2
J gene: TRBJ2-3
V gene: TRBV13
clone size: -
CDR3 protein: CASSLDRLAGRSDTQYF
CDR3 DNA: TGTGCCAGCAGCTTAGACCGACTAGCGGGAAGGTCAGATACGCAGTATTTT

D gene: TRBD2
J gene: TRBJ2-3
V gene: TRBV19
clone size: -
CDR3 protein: CASSVLAGADTQYF
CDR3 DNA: TGTGCCAGTAGTGTCTTAGCGGGGGCAGATACGCAGTATTTT

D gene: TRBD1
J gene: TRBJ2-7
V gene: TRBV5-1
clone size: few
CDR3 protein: CASSWRGQGGYEQYF
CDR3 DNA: TGCGCCAGCAGCTGGAGGGGACAGGGTGGGTACGAGCAGTACTTC

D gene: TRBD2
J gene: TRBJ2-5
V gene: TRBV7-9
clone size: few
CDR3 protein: CASSLKGGRAVIQETQYF
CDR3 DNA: TGTGCCAGCAGCTTAAAGGGCGGGAGGGCCGTCATCCAAGAGACCCAGTACTTC

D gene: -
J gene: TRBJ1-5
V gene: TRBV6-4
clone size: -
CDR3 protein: CASSEAHGSNQPQHF
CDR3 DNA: TGTGCCAGCAGTGAAGCCCACGGGAGCAATCAGCCCCAGCATTTT

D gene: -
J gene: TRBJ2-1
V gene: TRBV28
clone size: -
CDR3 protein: CASSFFGGSGSYNEQFF
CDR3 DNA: TGTGCCAGCAGTTTTTTCGGGGGATCGGGTTCCTACAATGAGCAGTTCTTC

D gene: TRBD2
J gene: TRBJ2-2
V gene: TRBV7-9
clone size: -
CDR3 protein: CASISGTSGKEGTGELFF
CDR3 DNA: TGTGCCAGCATCTCCGGGACTAGCGGCAAGGAGGGAACCGGGGAGCTGTTTTTT

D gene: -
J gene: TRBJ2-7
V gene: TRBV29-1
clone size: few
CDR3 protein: CSVEDLPGGSYEQYF
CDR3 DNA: TGCAGCGTTGAAGATCTCCCAGGAGGCTCCTACGAGCAGTACTTC

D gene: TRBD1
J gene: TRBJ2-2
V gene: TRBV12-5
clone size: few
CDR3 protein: CASGSPGQGFTGELFF
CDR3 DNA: TGTGCTAGTGGTTCCCCCGGACAGGGATTCACCGGGGAGCTGTTTTTT

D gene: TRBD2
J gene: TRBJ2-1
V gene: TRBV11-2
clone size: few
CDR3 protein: CASSQGLAGVFDNEQFF
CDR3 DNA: TGTGCCAGCAGCCAGGGACTAGCGGGTGTATTCGACAATGAGCAGTTCTTC

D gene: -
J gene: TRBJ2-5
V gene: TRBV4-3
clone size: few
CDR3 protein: CASSQDTYTVETQYF
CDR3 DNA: TGCGCCAGCAGCCAAGACACGTACACAGTGGAGACCCAGTACTTC

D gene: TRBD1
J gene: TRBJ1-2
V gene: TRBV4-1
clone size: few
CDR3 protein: CASSLSTGGANGYTF
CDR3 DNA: TGCGCCAGCAGCCTATCGACAGGGGGCGCGAATGGCTACACCTTC

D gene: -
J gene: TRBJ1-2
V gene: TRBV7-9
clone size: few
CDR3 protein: CASSSNRVQNYGYTF
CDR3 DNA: TGTGCCAGCAGCTCAAACAGGGTGCAGAACTATGGCTACACCTTC

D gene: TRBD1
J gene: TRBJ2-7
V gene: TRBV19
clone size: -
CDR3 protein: CASSIGTGGADEQYF
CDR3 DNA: TGTGCCAGTAGTATTGGGACAGGGGGCGCGGACGAGCAGTACTTC

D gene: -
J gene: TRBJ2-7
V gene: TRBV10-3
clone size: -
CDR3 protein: CAISDWQKYEQYF
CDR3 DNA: TGTGCCATCAGTGATTGGCAAAAATACGAGCAGTACTTC

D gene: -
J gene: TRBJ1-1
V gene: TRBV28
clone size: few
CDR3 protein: CASSSTYRAANTEAFF
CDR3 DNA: TGTGCCAGCAGTTCAACGTACAGGGCGGCGAACACTGAAGCTTTCTTT

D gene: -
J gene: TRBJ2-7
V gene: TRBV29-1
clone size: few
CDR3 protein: CSVERDTYEQYF
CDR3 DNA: TGCAGCGTTGAACGGGACACATACGAGCAGTACTTC

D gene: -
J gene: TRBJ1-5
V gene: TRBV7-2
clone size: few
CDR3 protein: CASRKGDQPQHF
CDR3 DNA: TGTGCCAGCAGAAAGGGAGATCAGCCCCAGCATTTT

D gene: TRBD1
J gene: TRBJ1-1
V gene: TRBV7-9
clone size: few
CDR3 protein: CASSIRQGKNTEAFF
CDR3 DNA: TGTGCCAGCAGCATCAGACAGGGTAAGAACACTGAAGCTTTCTTT

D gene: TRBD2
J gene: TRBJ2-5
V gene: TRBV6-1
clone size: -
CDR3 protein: CASSVLAGDQETQYF
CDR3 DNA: TGTGCCAGCAGTGTACTAGCGGGAGATCAAGAGACCCAGTACTTC

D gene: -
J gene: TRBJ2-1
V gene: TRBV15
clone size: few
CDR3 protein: CATSRDLGVSRGGQFF
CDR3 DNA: TGTGCCACCAGCAGAGATTTAGGGGTTAGCAGGGGCGGGCAGTTCTTC

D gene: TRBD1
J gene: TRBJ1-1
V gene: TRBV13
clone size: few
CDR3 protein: CASSSPRTGGSEAFF
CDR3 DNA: TGTGCCAGCAGCTCCCCCCGGACAGGGGGCTCTGAAGCTTTCTTT

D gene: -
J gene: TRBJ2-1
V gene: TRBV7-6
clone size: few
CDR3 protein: CASSFGVEGEQFF
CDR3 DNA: TGTGCCAGCAGCTTCGGGGTCGAGGGTGAGCAGTTCTTC

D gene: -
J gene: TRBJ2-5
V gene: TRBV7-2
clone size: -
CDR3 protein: CASSLVKETQYF
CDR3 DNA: TGTGCCAGCAGCTTAGTCAAAGAGACCCAGTACTTC

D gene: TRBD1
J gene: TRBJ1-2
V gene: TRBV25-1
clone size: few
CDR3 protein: CASSEPGQVFVGYTF
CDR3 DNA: TGTGCCAGCAGTGAACCGGGACAGGTGTTCGTTGGCTACACCTTC

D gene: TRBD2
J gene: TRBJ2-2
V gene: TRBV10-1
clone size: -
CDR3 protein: CATKAGVDTGELFF
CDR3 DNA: TGCGCCACTAAAGCGGGAGTGGACACCGGGGAGCTGTTTTTT

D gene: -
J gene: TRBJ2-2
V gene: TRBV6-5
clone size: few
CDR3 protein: CASNRLDTGELFF
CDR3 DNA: TGTGCCAGCAACCGACTTGACACCGGGGAGCTGTTTTTT

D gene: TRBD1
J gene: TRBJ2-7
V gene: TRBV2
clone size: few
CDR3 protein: CASREGTGGGLYEQYF
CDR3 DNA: TGTGCCAGCAGGGAAGGGACAGGGGGCGGGTTATACGAGCAGTACTTC

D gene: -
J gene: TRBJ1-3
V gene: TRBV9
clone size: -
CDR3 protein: CASSPFPDSGNAIYF
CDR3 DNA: TGTGCCAGCAGCCCCTTCCCGGACTCTGGAAACGCCATATATTTT

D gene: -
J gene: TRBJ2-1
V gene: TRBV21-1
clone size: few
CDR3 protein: CASSAGLAGASRQFF
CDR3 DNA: TGTGCCAGCAGCGCGGGACTAGCGGGAGCGAGTCGGCAGTTCTTC

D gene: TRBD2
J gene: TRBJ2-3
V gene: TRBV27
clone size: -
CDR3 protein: CASSLPTLAGGFNTQYF
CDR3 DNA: TGTGCCAGCAGTTTACCTACACTAGCGGGAGGGTTTAATACGCAGTATTTT

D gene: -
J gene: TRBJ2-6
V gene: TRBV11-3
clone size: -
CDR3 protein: CASSPQPVFTGANVLTF
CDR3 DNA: TGTGCCAGCAGCCCCCAACCGGTTTTCACTGGGGCCAACGTCCTGACTTTC

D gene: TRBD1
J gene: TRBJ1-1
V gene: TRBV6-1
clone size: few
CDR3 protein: CASNLMTGVDTEAFF
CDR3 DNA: TGTGCCAGCAATCTCATGACAGGGGTGGACACTGAAGCTTTCTTT

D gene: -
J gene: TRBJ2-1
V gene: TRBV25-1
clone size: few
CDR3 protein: CASIRAGGTYNEQFF
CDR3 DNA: TGTGCCAGCATCAGGGCCGGGGGAACCTACAATGAGCAGTTCTTC

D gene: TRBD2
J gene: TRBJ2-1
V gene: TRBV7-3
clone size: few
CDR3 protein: CASSLAGSNEQFF
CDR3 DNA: TGTGCCAGCAGTCTAGCGGGCAGCAATGAGCAGTTCTTC

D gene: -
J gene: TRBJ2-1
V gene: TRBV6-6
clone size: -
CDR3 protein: CASRRQPPNEQFF
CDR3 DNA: TGTGCCAGCAGGCGACAGCCCCCCAATGAGCAGTTCTTC

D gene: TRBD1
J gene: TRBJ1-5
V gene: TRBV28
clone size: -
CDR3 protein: CASRTQGAWRNQPQHF
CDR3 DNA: TGTGCCAGCAGAACACAGGGGGCTTGGCGCAATCAGCCCCAGCATTTT

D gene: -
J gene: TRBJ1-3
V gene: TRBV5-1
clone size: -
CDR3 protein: CASSLDRSGNTIYF
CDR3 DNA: TGCGCCAGCAGCTTGGACAGGTCTGGAAACACCATATATTTT

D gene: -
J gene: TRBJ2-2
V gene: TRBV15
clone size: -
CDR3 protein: CATSRLTGELFF
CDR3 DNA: TGTGCCACCAGCAGGCTAACCGGGGAGCTGTTTTTT

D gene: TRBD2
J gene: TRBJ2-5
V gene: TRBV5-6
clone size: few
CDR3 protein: CASSLDRASGTQETQYF
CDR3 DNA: TGTGCCAGCAGCTTGGACAGGGCTAGCGGGACACAAGAGACCCAGTACTTC

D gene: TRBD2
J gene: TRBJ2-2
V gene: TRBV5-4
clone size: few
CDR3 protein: CASSVPGLAGAHGELFF
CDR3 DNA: TGTGCCAGCAGCGTCCCGGGACTAGCGGGAGCACACGGGGAGCTGTTTTTT

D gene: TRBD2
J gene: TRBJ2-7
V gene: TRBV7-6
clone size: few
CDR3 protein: CASSLGLAGVDEQYF
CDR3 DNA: TGTGCCAGCAGCTTAGGGCTAGCGGGAGTAGACGAGCAGTACTTC

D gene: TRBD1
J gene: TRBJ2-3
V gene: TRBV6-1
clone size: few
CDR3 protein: CASSEAAGTGVTDMQYF
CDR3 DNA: TGTGCCAGCAGTGAAGCGGCCGGGACAGGGGTTACAGATATGCAGTATTTT

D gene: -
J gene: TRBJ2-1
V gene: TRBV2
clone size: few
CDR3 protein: CASNALTGRSEQFF
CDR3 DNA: TGTGCCAGCAACGCACTGACAGGGAGGAGTGAGCAGTTCTTC

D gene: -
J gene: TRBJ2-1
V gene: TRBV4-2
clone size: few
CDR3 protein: CASSQGLSSYNEQFF
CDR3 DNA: TGTGCCAGCAGCCAAGGTCTAAGCTCCTACAATGAGCAGTTCTTC